One sample yielded the 25 T cell receptor beta chains listed below, sequenced in a study of T-cell reconstitution after alpha-beta-depleted transplantation in children. A TCRbeta library incorporating unique molecular identifiers was prepared. Using its own MiXCR run on the PCR reads, TCRdb lists one record per CDR3 protein. The sample consists of 600,000 to 800,000 distinct CDR3 sequences, roughly 13% of them appearing once. Sequenced here: PBMCs, sampled before TCRalphabeta/CD19-depleted stem cell transplant. Source of these receptors: a girl aged 2-15 years with congenital amegakaryocytic thrombocytopenia, due to receive a stem cell transplant.

V gene TRBV20-1 combines with J gene TRBJ2-3, with 7 bases that match TRBD2. Germline V CDR1 and CDR2: DFQATT, SNEGSKA (reference sequence). Trimming at V came to 1 base and at J to 4 bases, leaving 11 bases not matched to a gene. The length of the CDR3 is 16 residues. CDR3 coding DNA: TGCAGTGCTAGAGCCCGACTAGCCGGTGAATCAGATACGCAGTATTTT. Protein: CSARARLAGESDTQYF.

This clonotype showed up many times. The rearrangement uses TRBV7-8 and TRBJ2-7; D is possibly TRBD2 (6 bases). V was clipped by 5 bases and J by 2 bases, with 22 bases between them. CDR1 SGHVS and CDR2 FQNEAQ come from the germline V gene. The CDR3 covers 17 residues. The CDR3 sequence: CASSLDMGGGLTYEQYF. The DNA for the CDR3 is TGTGCCAGCAGCCTAGACATGGGGGGAGGTCTTACCTACGAGCAGTACTTC.

This clonotype occurred many times. The chain joins TRBV20-1 to TRBJ2-5; 7 bases fit TRBD1. The CDR3 extends over 14 amino acids. Unmatched junction bases numbered 8, after V lost 6 bases and J lost 1 base. The germline V gene encodes CDR1 DFQATT and CDR2 SNEGSKA (reference sequence). The CDR3 spells CSARQGSRQETQYF. The CDR3 coding sequence is TGCAGTGCAAGACAGGGCTCGCGCCAAGAGACCCAGTACTTC.

This chain uses TRBV29-1 with TRBJ2-7; D assignment may be TRBD1 or TRBD2 (5 bases each). The CDR3 spans 13 residues. Per germline, CDR1 SQVTM and CDR2 ANQGSEA. The V end lost 5 bases, the J end lost 3 bases, and 14 bases lay between the germline ends. In nucleotides, the CDR3 is TGCAGCGTTAAGACCCGGGACCACTACGAGCAGTACTTC. Translating it yields CSVKTRDHYEQYF.

This clonotype was found a few times. This sequence joins TRBV7-6 and TRBJ1-6; D gene ambiguous. Trimming pared 5 bases from V and 10 bases from J, leaving 12 bases between. The germline CDR1 and CDR2 sequences are SGHVS and FNYEAQ. This CDR3 is 13 amino acids long. This CDR3 reads CASSPIGASPLHF. The CDR3 region has the DNA TGTGCCAGCAGCCCTATTGGCGCCTCACCCCTCCACTTT.

This clonotype showed up many times. This CDR3 reads CSATTLSGNEQYF. Written as DNA, the CDR3 is TGCAGTGCCACGACCCTCAGCGGCAACGAGCAGTACTTC. This chain links TRBV20-1 with TRBJ2-7, with a possible D match to TRBD2 (5 bases). The CDR3 has 13 residues. With 6 bases removed from V and 5 bases from J, the gap between germline ends came to 17 bases. CDR1 and CDR2 (germline): DFQATT, SNEGSKA (reference sequence).

This clonotype was seen at least ten times. V and J are TRBV12-3 or TRBV12-4 and TRBJ1-2, with a weak D call TRBD1 (5 bases). The CDR3 is 13 residues long. The germline V and J ends were trimmed by 2 bases and 3 bases, with 7 bases remaining between them. CDR3 nucleotides: TGTGCCAGCAGTTTATCGACAGACTATGGCTACACCTTC. Protein: CASSLSTDYGYTF.

The J gene is TRBJ2-7, the V gene TRBV3-1, with 8 bases lining up with TRBD1. Germline V CDR1 and CDR2: LGHDT, YNNKEL (reference sequence). The trim removed 2 bases at V and 4 bases at J, leaving 7 bases unmatched. CDR3 size: 15 residues. CDR3: CASSQLRDRPYEQYF. The CDR3 region has the DNA TGTGCCAGCAGCCAACTCCGGGACAGGCCGTACGAGCAGTACTTC.

Ten or more counts support this clonotype. The chain carries TRBV5-1 and TRBJ2-1, with 9 positions matching TRBD1. V gave up 2 bases and J gave up 7 bases; unmatched junction bases: 7. CDR3 length: 15 amino acids. Germline-derived CDR1 and CDR2 are SGHRS and YFSETQ. The CDR3 loop is CASSLYRDRVNEQFF. The CDR3 DNA sequence: TGCGCCAGCAGCTTATACCGGGACAGGGTGAATGAGCAGTTCTTC.

Many counts were recorded for this clonotype. The rearrangement uses TRBV12-3 or TRBV12-4 and TRBJ1-1; D is ambiguous. Trimming removed 4 bases at V and 7 bases at J, with 13 bases between. The CDR3 sequence is 13 residues long. The CDR3 protein is CASSSPPTDEAFF. CDR3 DNA sequence: TGTGCCAGCAGTTCCCCCCCTACCGATGAAGCTTTCTTT.

J is TRBJ2-3 and V is TRBV20-1; D remains ambiguous. Between the trimmed V and J ends, which lost 0 bases and 3 bases, there was a span of 10 bases. Per the germline V gene, CDR1 is DFQATT and CDR2 is SNEGSKA (reference sequence). This CDR3 has 14 residues. In DNA, the CDR3 is TGCAGTGCTAGAGATCCCCGAGTAACAGATACGCAGTATTTT. This codes for CSARDPRVTDTQYF.

This clonotype came up many times. The chain links TRBV5-1 to TRBJ2-2; D remains unclear. Trimming shortened V by 4 bases and J by 2 bases, and 9 bases separated the two germline ends. The CDR3 totals 14 residues. Germline V lookup: CDR1 SGHRS, CDR2 YFSETQ. CDR3 sequence reads: CASSPEPNTGELFF. The CDR3 DNA is TGCGCCAGCAGCCCGGAACCCAACACCGGGGAGCTGTTTTTT. The whole variable domain, filled in from reference TRBV5-1 and TRBJ2-2, reads KAGVTQTPRYLIKTRGQQVTLSCSPISGHRSVSWYQQTPGQGLQFLFEYFSETQRNKGNFPGRFSGRQFSNSRSEMNVSTLELGDSALYLCASSPEPNTGELFFGEGSRLTVL.

This clonotype was recorded many times. The chain is built from TRBV20-1 and TRBJ2-7; 7 bases align to TRBD2. This CDR3 comprises 12 residues. Trimming at V came to 3 bases and at J to 4 bases, leaving 3 bases not matched to a gene. The germline V gene has CDR1 DFQATT and CDR2 SNEGSKA (reference sequence). Here the CDR3 DNA reads TGCAGTGCTAGCGGGAGGAGATACGAGCAGTACTTC. Its translation is CSASGRRYEQYF.

This clonotype has a count of ten or more. This chain connects TRBV29-1 to TRBJ1-1; D gene unclear. Germline V lookup: CDR1 SQVTM, CDR2 ANQGSEA. This CDR3 spans 13 amino acids. The ends were cut back, 4 bases at V and 0 bases at J, with 9 bases in the middle. The CDR3 nucleotides are TGCAGCGTTGCTCCCAGCATGAACACTGAAGCTTTCTTT. Translated: CSVAPSMNTEAFF.

This rearrangement joins TRBV15 to TRBJ1-3; tentative D call: TRBD1 (6 bases). This CDR3 comprises 14 residues. Germline CDR1 reads LNHNV; CDR2 reads YYDKDF (reference sequence). Trimming left V 3 bases short and J 4 bases short, with 10 bases between. As DNA, the CDR3 is TGTGCCACCAGCAGCGGGACAACAGGAAACACCATATATTTT. Translation gives CATSSGTTGNTIYF.

The rearrangement links TRBV20-1 to TRBJ1-2; no definite D call. V gave up 3 bases and J gave up 8 bases, with 13 bases separating them. Germline CDR1 reads DFQATT; CDR2 reads SNEGSKA (reference sequence). CDR3 length equals 12 residues. CDR3 sequence: CSARSGWGGYTF. As DNA, the CDR3 is TGCAGTGCTAGGTCCGGGTGGGGAGGCTACACCTTC.

This clonotype was counted many times. The gene calls are TRBV7-9 and TRBJ2-3; 10 bases map to TRBD2. Germline CDR1 reads SEHNR; CDR2 reads FQNEAQ (reference sequence). This CDR3 is 18 amino acids long. With 2 bases clipped from V and 2 bases from J, the junction kept 10 bases outside the gene matches. The CDR3 sequence is CASSLQASGRAFTDTQYF. Written as DNA, the CDR3 is TGTGCCAGCAGCTTACAGGCGAGCGGGAGGGCCTTCACAGATACGCAGTATTTT.

At least ten counts were recorded for this clonotype. The rearrangement uses TRBV29-1 and TRBJ2-7; no firm D call. Trimming stripped 1 base from V and 3 bases from J, with 13 bases between. Germline values: CDR1 SQVTM, CDR2 ANQGSEA. CDR3 size: 14 residues. CDR3 residues: CSVEGFLDRYEQYF. In nucleotides, the CDR3 is TGCAGCGTTGAAGGTTTCCTAGACCGCTACGAGCAGTACTTC.

The chain carries TRBV3-1 and TRBJ2-5; 9 bases fit TRBD2. Trimming removed 8 bases from V and 1 base from J; junction bases left unmatched: 20. The CDR3 spans 19 residues. Germline CDR1 LGHDT, CDR2 YNNKEL (reference sequence). CDR3 region: CASCFRAGTSKIAQETQYF. For the CDR3, the DNA is TGTGCCAGCTGTTTTAGGGCCGGGACTAGCAAGATAGCCCAAGAGACCCAGTACTTC.

A few counts support this clonotype. This chain uses TRBV13 with TRBJ2-2, with a tentative D call TRBD2 (5 bases). V lost 4 bases, J lost 3 bases, and 15 bases lay in between. Germline V gene sequence: CDR1 PRHDT, CDR2 FYEKMQ (reference sequence). This CDR3 contains 16 residues. The CDR3 spells CASSSTDGVYTGELFF. CDR3 bases: TGTGCCAGCAGCTCGACCGACGGGGTTTACACCGGGGAGCTGTTTTTT. The full variable domain, its missing parts supplied by reference TRBV13 and TRBJ2-2, is AAGVIQSPRHLIKEKRETATLKCYPIPRHDTVYWYQQGPGQDPQFLISFYEKMQSDKGSIPDRFSAQQFSDYHSELNMSSLELGDSALYFCASSSTDGVYTGELFFGEGSRLTVL.

This clonotype was detected ten times or more. V gene TRBV9 combines with J gene TRBJ2-1; the match to TRBD2 covers 8 bases. Germline CDR1 reads SGDLS; CDR2 reads YYNGEE. V shed 0 bases and J 5 bases; nucleotides not matched to a gene: 1. The CDR3 length is 14 residues. The CDR3 DNA reads TGTGCCAGCAGCGTAGGTAGCGGGAACAATGAGCAGTTCTTC. Translating gives CASSVGSGNNEQFF. Variable domain in full (rest from reference TRBV9 and TRBJ2-1): DSGVTQTPKHLITATGQRVTLRCSPRSGDLSVYWYQQSLDQGLQFLIQYYNGEERAKGNILERFSAQQFPDLHSELNLSSLELGDSALYFCASSVGSGNNEQFFGPGTRLTVL.

This clonotype was counted a few times. The V gene is TRBV6-5, the J gene TRBJ2-7; 10 positions agree with TRBD1. V shed 2 bases and J 6 bases; nucleotides not matched to a gene: 7. Germline V gives CDR1 MNHEY, CDR2 SVGAGI. This CDR3 has 15 residues. The CDR3 is CASSYAGQGWAEQYF. CDR3 in DNA: TGTGCCAGCAGTTACGCGGGACAGGGGTGGGCCGAGCAGTACTTC.

This clonotype occurred a few times. This chain uses TRBV12-3 or TRBV12-4 with TRBJ2-7; D perhaps matches TRBD1 (5 bases). The CDR3 consists of 16 residues. Trimming left V 1 base short and J 2 bases short, with 15 bases between. CDR3 nucleotide sequence: TGTGCCAGCAGTTTAGGCGCGACAGCCAGTACCTACGAGCAGTACTTC. Its protein product is CASSLGATASTYEQYF.

As regards this clonotype: A much larger clonotype is one base distant, so this may be a read error. The rearrangement links TRBV5-1 to TRBJ1-2; D ambiguous. From germline, CDR1 is SGHRS and CDR2 YFSETQ. Trimming took off 1 base at V and 6 bases at J, with 7 bases between the two ends. The CDR3 loop spans 12 amino acids. The CDR3 is CASSLPRHGYTF. The CDR3 DNA is TGCGCCAGCAGCTTGCCTCGGCATGGCTACACCTTC.

This clonotype came up many times. The DNA for the CDR3 is TGTGCCAGCAGTGACGCGACTAGCGGATACAATGAGCAGTTCTTC. It codes for CASSDATSGYNEQFF. The V gene is TRBV6-1, the J gene TRBJ2-1, with 9 positions matching TRBD2. The CDR3 covers 15 residues. Germline V gene lookup returns CDR1 MNHNS and CDR2 SASEGT. J gave up 4 bases and V 3 bases, and 4 bases lay outside the gene matches.